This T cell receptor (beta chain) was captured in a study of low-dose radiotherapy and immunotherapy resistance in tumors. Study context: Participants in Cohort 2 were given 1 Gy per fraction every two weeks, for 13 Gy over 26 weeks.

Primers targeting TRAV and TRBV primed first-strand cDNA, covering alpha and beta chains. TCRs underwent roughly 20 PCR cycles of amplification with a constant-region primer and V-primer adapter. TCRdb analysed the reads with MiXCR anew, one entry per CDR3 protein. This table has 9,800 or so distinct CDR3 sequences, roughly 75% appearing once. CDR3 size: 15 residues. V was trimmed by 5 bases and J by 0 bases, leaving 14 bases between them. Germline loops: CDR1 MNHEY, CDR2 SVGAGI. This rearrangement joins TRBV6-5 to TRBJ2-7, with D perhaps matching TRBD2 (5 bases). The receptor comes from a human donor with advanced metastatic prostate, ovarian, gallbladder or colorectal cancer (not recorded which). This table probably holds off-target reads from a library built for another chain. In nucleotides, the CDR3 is TGTGCCAGCAGTGACGACGGGAAAAGCTCCTACGAGCAGTACTTC. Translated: CASSDDGKSSYEQYF.